The clone carrying this T cell receptor beta chain occurred many times. This specimen comes from a study of Graves' ophthalmopathy and Graves' hyperthyroidism. Researchers took RNA transcripts and amplified TCR beta CDR3 regions from them. RT-PCR in the first round used HTBI primers; a second-round multiplex PCR followed. One entry per CDR3 protein results from TCRdb running MiXCR on the multiplex PCR reads. The sample carries under 350,000 distinct CDR3 sequences, under 20% recorded once. This clonotype was sampled from an adult man with Graves' ophthalmopathy. Sample: peripheral blood.

The CDR3 loop is CASSLVAGKGNTIYF. The DNA of the CDR3 is TGTGCCAGCAGCTTGGTGGCAGGGAAAGGAAACACCATATATTTT. The rearrangement joins TRBV5-5 to TRBJ1-3; TRBD1 might be the D (5 bases). CDR3 length equals 15 residues. Germline lookup yields CDR1 SGHKS and CDR2 YYEKEE (reference sequence). The V end lost 0 bases, the J end lost 4 bases, and 11 bases lay between the germline ends.